Described below is a single T cell receptor beta chain sequence and its context. Its antigen is undetermined. The sample belongs to a study of response to subunit inactivated influenza vaccine. Study-level findings and limits: The authors offered the suggestion that each seasonal influenza vaccination recruits few new T cells.

Germline CDR1 reads MDHEN; CDR2 reads SYDVKM. The length of the CDR3 is 15 residues. Trimming took off 7 bases at V and 0 bases at J, with 13 bases between the two ends. TCRdb processed the RT-PCR reads anew with MiXCR; each CDR3 protein has one entry. The sample includes 560,000 or so distinct CDR3 sequences, less than 8% of them seen just once. The chain couples TRBV28 to TRBJ1-3; the D is unclear. The receptor's source is a man in his fifties or sixties who received an inactivated influenza vaccine. The specimen comprised PBMCs from blood, sampled less than 25 months after vaccination. CDR3 coding DNA: TGTGCCAGCACCGAAACCCGGGCCTCTGGAAACACCATATATTTT. Its translation: CASTETRASGNTIYF.